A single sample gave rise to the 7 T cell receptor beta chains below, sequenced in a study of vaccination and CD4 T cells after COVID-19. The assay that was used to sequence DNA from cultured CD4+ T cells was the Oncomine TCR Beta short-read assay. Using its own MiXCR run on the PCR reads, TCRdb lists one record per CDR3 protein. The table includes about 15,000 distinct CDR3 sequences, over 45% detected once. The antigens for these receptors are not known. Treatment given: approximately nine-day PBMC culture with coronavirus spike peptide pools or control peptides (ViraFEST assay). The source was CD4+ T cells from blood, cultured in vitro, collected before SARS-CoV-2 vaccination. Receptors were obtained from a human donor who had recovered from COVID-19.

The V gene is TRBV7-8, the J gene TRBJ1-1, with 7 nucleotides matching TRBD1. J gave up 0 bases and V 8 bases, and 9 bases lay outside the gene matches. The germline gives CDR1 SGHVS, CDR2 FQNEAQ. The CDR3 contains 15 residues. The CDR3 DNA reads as TGTGCCAGCCGCCGGGACAGACTTATGAACACTGAAGCTTTCTTT. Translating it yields CASRRDRLMNTEAFF.

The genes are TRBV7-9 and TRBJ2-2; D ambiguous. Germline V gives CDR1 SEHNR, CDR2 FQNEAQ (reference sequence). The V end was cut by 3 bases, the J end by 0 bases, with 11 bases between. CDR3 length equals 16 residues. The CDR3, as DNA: TGTGCCAGCAGCTTCTTTCGTGGCGCGAACACCGGGGAGCTGTTTTTT. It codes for CASSFFRGANTGELFF.

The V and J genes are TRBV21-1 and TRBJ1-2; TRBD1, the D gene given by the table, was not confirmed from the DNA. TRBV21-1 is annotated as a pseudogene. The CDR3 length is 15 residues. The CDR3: CASSNGGWFRSGYTF. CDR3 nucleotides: TGTGCCAGCAGCAATGGGGGATGGTTCAGGAGCGGCTACACCTTC.

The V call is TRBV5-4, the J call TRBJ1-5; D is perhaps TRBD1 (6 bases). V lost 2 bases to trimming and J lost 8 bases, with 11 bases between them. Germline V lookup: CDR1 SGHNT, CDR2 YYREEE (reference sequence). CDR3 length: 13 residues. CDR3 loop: CASSLQGQKPQHF. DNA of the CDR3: TGTGCCAGCAGCTTACAGGGCCAAAAGCCCCAGCATTTT.

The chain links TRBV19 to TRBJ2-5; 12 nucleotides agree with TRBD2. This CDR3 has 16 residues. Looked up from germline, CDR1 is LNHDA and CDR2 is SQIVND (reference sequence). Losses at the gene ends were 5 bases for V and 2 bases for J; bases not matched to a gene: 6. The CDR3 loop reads CASSLASGRAQETQYF. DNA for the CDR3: TGTGCCAGTAGTTTGGCTAGCGGGAGGGCACAAGAGACCCAGTACTTC.

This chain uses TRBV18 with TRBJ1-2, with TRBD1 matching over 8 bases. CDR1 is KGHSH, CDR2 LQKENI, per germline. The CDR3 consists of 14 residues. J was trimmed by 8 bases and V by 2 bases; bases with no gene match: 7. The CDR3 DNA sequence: TGTGCCAGCTCACCATCAGGGGGCACAGGCGGCTACACCTTC. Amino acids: CASSPSGGTGGYTF.

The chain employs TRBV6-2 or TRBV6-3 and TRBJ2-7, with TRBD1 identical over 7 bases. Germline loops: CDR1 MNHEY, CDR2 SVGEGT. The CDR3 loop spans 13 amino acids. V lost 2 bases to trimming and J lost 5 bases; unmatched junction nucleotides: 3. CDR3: CASSYRGQNEQYF. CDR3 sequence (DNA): TGTGCCAGCAGTTACAGGGGGCAAAACGAGCAGTACTTC.